This entry features one T cell receptor (beta chain) sequence. What it binds is not known. The study ran its PCR with 60 Vbeta and 13 Jbeta primers. The table came from immunoSEQ multiplex PCR; TCRdb's copy has only in-frame clones and leaves some out. The top ten hold roughly 3.9% of the sample, which has tens of thousands of clones, about 62% seen once. The entry originates in a study of cytomegalovirus exposure and HLA in healthy donors. General study findings and limits: Among CMV-associated TCR beta chains, most appeared HLA-restricted in a later analysis. Later genetic work tied a missense DCLRE1C variant to beta-chain V and J trimming.

The clonotype was recovered from a man under 40 in good health and CMV-seronegative. Input material: PBMCs.

The CDR3 nucleotides read TGTGCCAGCAGCCCACCAGGACAGACTAATTCACCCCTCCACTTT. Translation: CASSPPGQTNSPLHF. J is TRBJ1-6 and V is TRBV7-8; D is perhaps TRBD1 (6 bases). From germline, CDR1 is SGHVS and CDR2 FQNEAQ. The V end lost 5 bases, the J end lost 6 bases, and 14 bases lay between the germline ends. The CDR3 loop spans 15 amino acids.